This is a list of T cell receptor beta chains from one sample in a study of T cells in Graves' hyperthyroidism and ophthalmopathy. From the multiplex PCR reads, TCRdb called clonotypes with MiXCR, one entry per CDR3 protein. The sample lists nearly 750,000 distinct CDR3 sequences; 30% to 40% were seen once. The sequencing input was blood. The receptors here all came from a woman aged 40 to 50 with Graves' hyperthyroidism. Both conserved end residues are part of each CDR3. D genes are given only for firm matches. Where a row states a size, it is once, few, many or the class of an expanded clone; other rows omit it.

>TRBV10-3|.|many|14|TRBJ1-1
CAISDEGGATEAFF
>TRBV7-9|.|many|13|TRBJ1-2
CASSQGGVYGYTF
>TRBV9|.|.|15|TRBJ1-4
CASSQVGGGNEKLFF
>TRBV7-9|.|many|12|TRBJ2-7
CASSTGQYEQYF
>TRBV19|TRBD1|.|15|TRBJ1-1
CAGSRGQGLNTEAFF
>TRBV7-8|.|many|13|TRBJ1-4
CASSSLINEKLFF
>TRBV24-1|TRBD1|.|15|TRBJ1-2
CATSDSGDSVYGYTF
>TRBV14|.|many|15|TRBJ1-4
CASSQEGWADEKLFF
>TRBV2|TRBD1|many|15|TRBJ2-6
CASWDREAGANVLTF
>TRBV30|.|once|11|TRBJ1-1
CAWRLLGDAFF
>TRBV29-1|.|.|13|TRBJ2-7
CSRGGRSSYEQYF
>TRBV7-2|TRBD1|many|14|TRBJ1-6
CASTQGQGNSPLHF
>TRBV15|.|many|13|TRBJ1-1
CATSPGRRVEAFF
>TRBV13|.|many|15|TRBJ2-7
CASSPDHQGPYEQYF
>TRBV20-1|.|.|10|TRBJ2-2
CSANTGELFF
>TRBV5-1|.|once|16|TRBJ1-4
CASSRPGLAGREKLFF
>TRBV6-5|TRBD1|.|16|TRBJ2-7
CASSLDAPGQGYEQYF
>TRBV9|TRBD1|many|14|TRBJ1-2
CASSPDRGSYGYTF
>TRBV7-8|.|many|18|TRBJ2-6
CASSLAFTAKRGANVLTF
>TRBV19|.|.|14|TRBJ1-5
CASSMAQGAQPQHF
>TRBV10-3|.|many|15|TRBJ2-7
CAISEQDRNSYEQYF
>TRBV24-1|TRBD1|.|13|TRBJ1-1
CATSDPDRGRAFF
>TRBV2|TRBD2|.|17|TRBJ2-7
CASSYGRRGGSSYEQYF
>TRBV6-5|.|few|11|TRBJ1-2
CASMAGRGYTF
>TRBV19|.|many|13|TRBJ1-1
CASRNRENTEAFF
>TRBV15|TRBD2|.|14|TRBJ2-7
CATSRGLAGAEQYF
>TRBV25-1|.|many|13|TRBJ1-6
CASTRGGNSPLHF
>TRBV19|.|.|13|TRBJ2-3
CASTSEIRDTQYF
>TRBV7-9|TRBD1|.|16|TRBJ1-5
CASSLEGAGVNQPQHF
>TRBV5-1|.|.|15|TRBJ2-2
CASSQVSVSTGELFF
>TRBV24-1|.|few|14|TRBJ1-1
CATSDHDGNTEAFF
>TRBV12-3/TRBV12-4|TRBD1|few|14|TRBJ2-7
CASSFSDRDYEQYF
>TRBV20-1|TRBD1|.|11|TRBJ1-2
CSAPYRGQHTF
>TRBV19|.|many|15|TRBJ2-7
CASRYRETSSYEQYF
>TRBV29-1|TRBD1|many|15|TRBJ2-7
CSVEDPGGFSYEQYF
>TRBV19|.|.|14|TRBJ1-5
CASSEGEALRPQHF
>TRBV5-6|TRBD2|.|13|TRBJ2-7
CASTPPAGGEQYF
>TRBV10-3|.|many|15|TRBJ2-6
CAISEGSSGANVLTF
>TRBV4-3|TRBD1|few|14|TRBJ1-1
CASGSTGGNTEAFF
>TRBV20-1|.|few|12|TRBJ1-5
CSASNSNQPQHF
>TRBV5-6|TRBD1|.|15|TRBJ2-2
CASSLDRGFPGELFF
>TRBV7-2|TRBD1|.|18|TRBJ2-7
CASSQASGLGTGEYEQYF
>TRBV20-1|.|many|11|TRBJ2-7
CSAPGRSEQYF
>TRBV7-2|TRBD1|.|16|TRBJ2-4
CATSRPLDRVRNIQYF
>TRBV7-9|TRBD2|many|18|TRBJ2-5
CASSFGAWTSGPQETQYF
>TRBV10-2|.|many|13|TRBJ1-2
CASTPGQSYGYTF
>TRBV11-2|TRBD2|few|15|TRBJ2-7
CASSLEVSGSYEQYF
>TRBV29-1|.|many|14|TRBJ2-6
CSVETSTGANVLTF
>TRBV25-1|.|many|16|TRBJ1-4
CASSEPRGGTNEKLFF